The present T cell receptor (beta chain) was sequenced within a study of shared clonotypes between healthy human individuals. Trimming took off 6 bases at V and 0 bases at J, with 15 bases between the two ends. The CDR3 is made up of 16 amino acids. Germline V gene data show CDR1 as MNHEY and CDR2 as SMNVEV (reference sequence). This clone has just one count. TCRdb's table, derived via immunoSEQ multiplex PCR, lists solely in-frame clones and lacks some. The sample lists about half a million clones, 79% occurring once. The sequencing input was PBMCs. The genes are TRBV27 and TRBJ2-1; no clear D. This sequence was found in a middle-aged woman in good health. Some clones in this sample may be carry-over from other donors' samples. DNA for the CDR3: TGTGCCAGCAGGGGCCCAACACCGAGCTCCTACAATGAGCAGTTCTTC. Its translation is CASRGPTPSSYNEQFF.